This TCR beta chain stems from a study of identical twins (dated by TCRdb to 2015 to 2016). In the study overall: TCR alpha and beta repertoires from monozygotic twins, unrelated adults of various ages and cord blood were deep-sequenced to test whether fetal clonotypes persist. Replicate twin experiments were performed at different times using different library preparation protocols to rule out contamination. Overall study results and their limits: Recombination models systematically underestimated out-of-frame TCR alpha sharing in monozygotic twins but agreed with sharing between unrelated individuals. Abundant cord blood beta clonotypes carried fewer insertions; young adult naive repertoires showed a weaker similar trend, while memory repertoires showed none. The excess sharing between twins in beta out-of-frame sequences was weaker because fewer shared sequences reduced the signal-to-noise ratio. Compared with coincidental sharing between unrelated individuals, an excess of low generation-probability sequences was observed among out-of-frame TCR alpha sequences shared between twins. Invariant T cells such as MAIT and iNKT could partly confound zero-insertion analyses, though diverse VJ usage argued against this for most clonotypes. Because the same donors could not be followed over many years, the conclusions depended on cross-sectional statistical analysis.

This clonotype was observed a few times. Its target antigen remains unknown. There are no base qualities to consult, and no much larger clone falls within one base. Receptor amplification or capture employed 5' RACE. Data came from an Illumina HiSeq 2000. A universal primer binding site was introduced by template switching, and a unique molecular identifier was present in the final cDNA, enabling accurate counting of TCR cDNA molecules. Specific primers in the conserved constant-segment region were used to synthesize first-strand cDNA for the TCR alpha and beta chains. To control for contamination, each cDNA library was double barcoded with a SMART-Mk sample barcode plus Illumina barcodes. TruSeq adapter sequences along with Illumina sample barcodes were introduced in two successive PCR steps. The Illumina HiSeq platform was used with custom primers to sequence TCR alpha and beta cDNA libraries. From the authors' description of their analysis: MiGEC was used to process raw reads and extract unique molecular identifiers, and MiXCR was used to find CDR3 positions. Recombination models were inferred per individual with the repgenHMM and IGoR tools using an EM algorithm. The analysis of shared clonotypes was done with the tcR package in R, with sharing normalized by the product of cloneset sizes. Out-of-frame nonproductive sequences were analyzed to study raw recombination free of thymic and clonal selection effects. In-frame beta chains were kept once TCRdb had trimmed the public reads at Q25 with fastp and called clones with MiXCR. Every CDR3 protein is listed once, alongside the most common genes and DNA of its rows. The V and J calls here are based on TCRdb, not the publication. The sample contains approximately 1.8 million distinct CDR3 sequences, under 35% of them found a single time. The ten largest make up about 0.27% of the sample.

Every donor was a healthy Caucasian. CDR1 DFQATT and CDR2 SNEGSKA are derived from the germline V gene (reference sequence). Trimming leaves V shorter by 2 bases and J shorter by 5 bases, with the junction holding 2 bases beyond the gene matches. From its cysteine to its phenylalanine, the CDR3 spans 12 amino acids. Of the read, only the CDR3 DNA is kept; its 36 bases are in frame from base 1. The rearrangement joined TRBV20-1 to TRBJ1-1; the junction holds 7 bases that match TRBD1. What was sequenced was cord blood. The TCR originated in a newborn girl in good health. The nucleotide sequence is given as TGCAGTGCTAGACACAGGGGTACTGAAGCTTTCTTT. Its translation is CSARHRGTEAFF.